The sequence of this T cell receptor beta chain was determined in a study of T cells in Graves' hyperthyroidism and ophthalmopathy. General study results and limits: Ophthalmopathy, which appeared later, was predicted by the model a median roughly 6.6 months before onset.

In the case of this clonotype: Its antigen is unidentified.

Clinicians diagnosed patients from clinical symptoms, serum thyroxine and TRAb, thyroid ultrasound and orbital computed tomography. RNA transcripts were the template for amplifying TCR beta CDR3 regions. First-round RT-PCR with HTBI primers amplified the TCR CDR3 region. Each CDR3 protein gets one entry after TCRdb re-called the multiplex PCR reads with MiXCR. The sample has 600,000 to 700,000 distinct CDR3 sequences, about 45% seen once; the top ten hold roughly 7.2%. V shed 5 bases and J shed 5 bases, with 19 bases lying between them. CDR3 length: 15 residues. The germline gives CDR1 SGHNT, CDR2 YENEEA.

The sample was peripheral blood or thyroid tissue (not recorded which). The chain joins TRBV11-3 to TRBJ2-7, with a possible D match to TRBD2 (7 bases). The receptor was isolated from an adult man with Graves' disease, either hyperthyroidism or ophthalmopathy (not recorded which). The CDR3 is CASSQVGGPGNEQYF. The CDR3 region has the DNA TGTGCCAGCAGCCAAGTCGGGGGGCCGGGGAACGAGCAGTACTTC.